This T cell receptor (beta chain) emerged from a study of control samples from healthy donors and cancer patients. Only in-frame clones appear in the TCRdb table, and some are missing; sequencing was by immunoSEQ multiplex PCR. This repertoire shows under 80,000 clones, approximately 93% found once; its top ten account for roughly 1.2%. The CDR3 sequence is 15 residues long. The ends were cut back, 3 bases at V and 0 bases at J, with 9 bases in the middle. The germline V gene has CDR1 MNHEY and CDR2 SMNVEV (reference sequence). Sequenced input: PBMCs. The receptor was isolated from a middle-aged woman with lung cancer. V is TRBV27 and J is TRBJ1-5; no definite D call. CDR3 in amino acids: CASSFLGDSNQPQHF. The CDR3 coding sequence is TGTGCCAGCAGTTTTTTAGGAGATAGCAATCAGCCCCAGCATTTT.